Listed below are T cell receptor beta chains from one sample, sequenced in a study of graft-versus-host responses after intestinal transplantation. Produced via immunoSEQ multiplex PCR; TCRdb's table is partial and in-frame only. The profile covers about 39,000 clones, with nearly 95% appearing a single time and 21% taken by the ten largest. Their cognate antigens are unknown. The material was unstimulated CD8+ T cells sorted from spleen or lymph node cells, obtained before transplant. All receptors derive from a human donor who was the organ donor for an intestinal transplant. Each CDR3 is given with its conserved first and last residue. The order of the fields is J gene, V gene, clone size, D gene, CDR3 protein, CDR3 DNA. A D gene is named only where the DNA matches it firmly. Where a row states a size, it is once, few, many or the class of an expanded clone; other rows omit it.

TRBJ2-7,TRBV5-1,once,TRBD1,CASSVRQGAYEQYF,TGCGCCAGCAGCGTCCGACAGGGGGCCTACGAGCAGTACTTC
TRBJ2-3,TRBV12-5,NA,NA,CASGLFRGATDTQYF,TGTGCTAGTGGTTTGTTCCGGGGGGCCACAGATACGCAGTATTTT
TRBJ2-3,TRBV28,NA,TRBD1,CASSRDRGTDTQYF,TGTGCCAGCAGCCGGGACAGGGGCACAGATACGCAGTATTTT
TRBJ1-1,TRBV7-9,NA,NA,CASNDQTRTEAFF,TGTGCCAGCAACGACCAGACGAGGACTGAAGCTTTCTTT
TRBJ2-1,TRBV27,NA,NA,CASSSGPQEFF,TGTGCCAGCAGCTCGGGACCACAGGAGTTCTTC
TRBJ1-2,TRBV28,NA,TRBD1,CASSDRGVGYTF,TGTGCCAGCAGTGACAGGGGGGTTGGCTACACCTTC
TRBJ2-3,TRBV2,NA,TRBD1,CASSGRGPVTDTQYF,TGTGCCAGCAGTGGCAGGGGGCCCGTCACAGATACGCAGTATTTT
TRBJ2-7,TRBV28,NA,NA,CASSLGRYEQYF,TGTGCCAGCAGTTTGGGCCGCTACGAGCAGTACTTC
TRBJ2-3,TRBV4-3,NA,NA,CASSPGAGDTQYF,TGCGCCAGCAGCCCAGGGGCCGGTGATACGCAGTATTTT
TRBJ2-7,TRBV4-1,NA,NA,CASSQLLADYSYEQYF,TGCGCCAGCAGCCAACTTCTGGCGGATTACTCCTACGAGCAGTACTTC
TRBJ2-3,TRBV5-4,NA,TRBD2,CASSLLAEGSDTQYF,TGTGCCAGCAGCTTGCTAGCGGAAGGATCAGATACGCAGTATTTT
TRBJ2-7,TRBV7-2,NA,TRBD1,CASSLGRGQGFYEQYF,TGTGCCAGCAGCTTAGGACGGGGACAGGGGTTCTACGAGCAGTACTTC
TRBJ2-4,TRBV13,few,TRBD2,CASSFQREWAKNIQYF,TGTGCCAGCAGCTTTCAGCGGGAGTGGGCCAAAAACATTCAGTACTTC
TRBJ2-1,TRBV19,NA,NA,CASSIPRDSSYNEQFF,TGTGCCAGTAGTATCCCCAGGGATAGCTCCTACAATGAGCAGTTCTTC
TRBJ1-1,TRBV19,NA,NA,CASSILAANTEAFF,NA
TRBJ2-7,TRBV5-5,NA,NA,CASSLYTGPSEQYF,TGTGCCAGCAGCTTGTACACAGGGCCGAGCGAGCAGTACTTC
TRBJ1-5,TRBV4-1,once,TRBD1,CASSQGDRGSNQPQHF,TGCGCCAGCAGCCAAGGGGACAGGGGTAGCAATCAGCCCCAGCATTTT
TRBJ2-1,TRBV6-5,NA,TRBD2,CASMLSGSSYNEQFF,TGTGCCAGCATGCTAAGCGGGAGCTCCTACAATGAGCAGTTCTTC
TRBJ2-3,TRBV27,NA,TRBD1,CASNLGTASTDTQYF,TGTGCCAGCAATCTCGGGACAGCCAGCACAGATACGCAGTATTTT
TRBJ2-1,TRBV4-3,NA,TRBD2,CASSQDGLAGGLNEQFF,TGCGCCAGCAGCCAAGATGGACTAGCGGGAGGTCTGAATGAGCAGTTCTTC
TRBJ2-3,TRBV15,NA,NA,CATSRRDRTDTQYF,TGTGCCACCAGCAGGCGGGACCGCACAGATACGCAGTATTTT
TRBJ2-5,TRBV5-4,NA,TRBD2,CASSHGLAEDQETQYF,TGTGCCAGCAGCCACGGACTAGCGGAGGACCAAGAGACCCAGTACTTC
TRBJ2-7,TRBV6-1,NA,NA,CASRGGSAYEQYF,TGTGCCAGCAGGGGTGGGTCGGCCTACGAGCAGTACTTC
TRBJ2-7,TRBV4-3,NA,NA,CASSQAQAYEQYF,TGCGCCAGCAGCCAAGCCCAGGCCTACGAGCAGTACTTC
TRBJ1-5,TRBV15,NA,NA,CATHGSDSNQPQHF,TGTGCCACCCATGGGAGTGATAGCAATCAGCCCCAGCATTTT
TRBJ2-1,TRBV9,once,TRBD2,CASSVGPSGSIYNEQFF,TGTGCCAGCAGCGTAGGTCCGAGCGGGAGTATCTACAATGAGCAGTTCTTC
TRBJ1-1,TRBV2,NA,NA,CASIHETEAFF,TGTGCCAGCATTCACGAGACTGAAGCTTTCTTT
TRBJ2-1,TRBV10-3,NA,TRBD2,CAAAAGPSYNEQFF,TGTGCCGCCGCAGCGGGGCCCTCCTACAATGAGCAGTTCTTC
TRBJ2-2,TRBV7-2,NA,NA,CASSSGHTGELFF,TGTGCCAGCAGCTCGGGCCACACCGGGGAGCTGTTTTTT
TRBJ1-2,TRBV4-1,NA,NA,CASSQERFGDYGYTF,TGCGCCAGCAGCCAAGAAAGGTTCGGGGACTATGGCTACACCTTC
TRBJ2-3,TRBV7-9,NA,TRBD1,CASRTGGTDTQYF,TGTGCCAGCAGGACAGGGGGCACAGATACGCAGTATTTT
TRBJ2-2,TRBV9,NA,NA,CASSAPNTGELFF,TGTGCCAGCAGCGCCCCCAACACCGGGGAGCTGTTTTTT
TRBJ2-5,TRBV4-3,once,NA,CASSQEFRQETQYF,TGCGCCAGCAGCCAAGAGTTTCGGCAAGAGACCCAGTACTTC
TRBJ2-1,TRBV2,NA,TRBD2,CASSEILGLAGGPSDNEQFF,TGTGCCAGCAGTGAAATTCTGGGACTAGCGGGAGGGCCCTCCGACAATGAGCAGTTCTTC
TRBJ1-1,TRBV29-1,NA,NA,CSVAVSGEPNTEAFF,TGCAGCGTCGCCGTAAGTGGGGAGCCGAACACTGAAGCTTTCTTT
TRBJ1-5,TRBV28,NA,NA,CASSLPLTDSNQPQHF,TGTGCCAGCAGTTTGCCTCTTACGGATAGCAATCAGCCCCAGCATTTT
TRBJ2-3,TRBV5-4,NA,NA,CASSLTILGTSTDTQYF,TGTGCCAGCAGCTTAACCATACTAGGCACTAGCACAGATACGCAGTATTTT
TRBJ2-3,TRBV6-1,NA,TRBD2,CASKGKRELDTQYF,TGTGCCAGCAAAGGGAAGCGGGAATTAGATACGCAGTATTTT
TRBJ1-1,TRBV7-2,NA,TRBD1,CASSLGAAGGTEAFF,TGTGCCAGCAGCTTAGGCGCGGCAGGGGGCACTGAAGCTTTCTTT
TRBJ1-2,TRBV28,NA,TRBD1,CASNPIGQGANYGYTF,TGTGCCAGCAACCCAATAGGACAGGGGGCTAACTATGGCTACACCTTC
TRBJ2-1,TRBV4-3,NA,NA,CASSQGVNEQFF,TGCGCCAGCAGCCAAGGGGTGAATGAGCAGTTCTTC
TRBJ2-7,TRBV6-5,NA,TRBD1,CASSYSTGGSYEQYF,TGTGCCAGCAGTTACTCGACAGGGGGATCCTACGAGCAGTACTTC
TRBJ2-7,TRBV7-6,NA,TRBD2,CASSLEASGSLNEQYF,TGTGCCAGCAGCTTAGAGGCTAGCGGGAGTTTAAACGAGCAGTACTTC
TRBJ1-4,TRBV4-1,NA,TRBD1,CASSPSRLGTVGDEKLFF,TGCGCCAGCAGCCCCAGTAGGTTGGGGACAGTGGGGGATGAAAAACTGTTTTTT
TRBJ2-7,TRBV4-1,NA,TRBD2,CASSQGASGIYEQYF,TGCGCCAGCAGCCAAGGGGCTAGCGGAATTTACGAGCAGTACTTC
TRBJ2-1,TRBV15,NA,TRBD2,CATSSALAGGTYNEQFF,TGTGCCACCAGCAGTGCCTTAGCGGGAGGAACCTACAATGAGCAGTTCTTC
TRBJ2-6,TRBV4-1,NA,NA,CASSHPAILNVLTF,TGCGCCAGCAGCCACCCGGCCATCCTCAACGTCCTGACTTTC